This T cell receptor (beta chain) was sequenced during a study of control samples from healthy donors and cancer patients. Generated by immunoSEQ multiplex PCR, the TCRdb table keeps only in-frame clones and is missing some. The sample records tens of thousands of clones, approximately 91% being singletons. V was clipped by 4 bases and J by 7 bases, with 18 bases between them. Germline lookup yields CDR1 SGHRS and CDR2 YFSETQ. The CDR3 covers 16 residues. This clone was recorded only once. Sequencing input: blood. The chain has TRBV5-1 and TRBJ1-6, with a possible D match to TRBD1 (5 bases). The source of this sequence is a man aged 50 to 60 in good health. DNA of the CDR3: TGCGCCAGCAGCCTGGGACCCGCGGGTACCAATTCACCCCTCCACTTT. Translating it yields CASSLGPAGTNSPLHF.